A single sample gave rise to the 10 T cell receptor beta chains below, sequenced in a study of cytomegalovirus exposure and HLA in healthy donors. The PCR contained 60 Vbeta and 13 Jbeta primers. Sequencing was performed with immunoSEQ multiplex PCR; in TCRdb, only in-frame clones are kept and a portion is missing. The sample has more than 85,000 clones, over 60% seen once; the top ten hold approximately 3.7%. The specimen was PBMCs. These TCRs come from a female donor in good health and CMV-seropositive.

The J gene is TRBJ2-7, the V gene TRBV29-1; D is unresolved. This CDR3 region has 12 residues. V was cut by 2 bases and J by 3 bases, with 8 bases left in between. Germline assignment: CDR1 SQVTM and CDR2 ANQGSEA. CDR3 region: CSVELGVYEQYF. CDR3 coding DNA: TGCAGCGTTGAATTGGGCGTCTACGAGCAGTACTTC.

The chain couples TRBV5-1 to TRBJ2-2, with 9 bases fitting TRBD1. V shed 3 bases and J 5 bases; nucleotides not matched to a gene: 11. The CDR3 spans 17 residues. CDR1 and CDR2 (germline): SGHRS, YFSETQ. The CDR3 DNA follows: TGCGCCAGCAGCTCCCCTCCGGGACAGGGAGTAACCGGGGAGCTGTTTTTT. Encoded protein: CASSSPPGQGVTGELFF.

J is TRBJ1-2 and V is TRBV5-4; 11 bases match TRBD1. The CDR3 totals 15 residues. V lost 4 bases and J lost 6; bases outside the gene matches: 8. Germline CDR1 and CDR2: SGHNT and YYREEE (reference sequence). The DNA of the CDR3 is TGTGCCAGCAGCCCCGGACAGGGGGCGCGGAATGGCTACACCTTC. Its protein product is CASSPGQGARNGYTF.

The chain is built from TRBV18 and TRBJ1-2; D gene uncertain. V lost 5 bases, J lost 0 bases, and 10 bases lay in between. The CDR3 length is 14 residues. The V gene's germline CDR1 is KGHSH and CDR2 LQKENI. The CDR3 DNA reads TGTGCCAGCTCAGGGCCGCGGGCTAACTATGGCTACACCTTC. Encoded protein: CASSGPRANYGYTF. The entire variable domain, with the rest obtained from reference TRBV18 and TRBJ1-2, is as follows: NAGVMQNPRHLVRRRGQEARLRCSPMKGHSHVYWYRQLPEEGLKFMVYLQKENIIDESGMPKERFSAEFPKEGPSILRIQQVVRGDSAAYFCASSGPRANYGYTFGSGTRLTVV.

V usage is TRBV14 and J usage is TRBJ2-7; 12 positions match TRBD2. The length of the CDR3 is 16 residues. CDR1 and CDR2 from the germline V gene are SGHDN and FVKESK. With 3 bases clipped from V and 7 bases from J, the junction kept 10 bases outside the gene matches. The CDR3 nucleotides are TGTGCCAGCAGCCATGGACTAGCGGGGAACCACGGGGAGCAGTACTTC. This translates into CASSHGLAGNHGEQYF.

The sample holds a few counts of this clone. The rearrangement joins TRBV10-3 to TRBJ1-1, with 8 bases fitting TRBD1. After removal of 6 bases from V and 6 bases from J, the junction contained 9 bases not matched to a gene. This CDR3 spans 14 amino acids. Germline V gene sequence: CDR1 ENHRY, CDR2 SYGVKD. In DNA form, the CDR3 reads TGTGCCATCAGCGACAGGGGCCGCATTGCTGAAGCTTTCTTT. Its protein product is CAISDRGRIAEAFF.

This CDR3 reads CAWSVHLPPGYEQYF. As DNA, the CDR3 is TGTGCCTGGAGTGTACATCTCCCCCCGGGATACGAGCAGTACTTC. The J gene is TRBJ2-7, the V gene TRBV30, with D perhaps TRBD2 (5 bases). The CDR3 length is 15 residues. From germline, CDR1 is GTSNPN and CDR2 SVGIG (reference sequence). V was shortened by 0 bases and J by 4 bases, with 16 bases between the two germline ends.

This clone was seen just once. This chain uses TRBV4-1 with TRBJ2-5; D is uncertain. The closer fit of TRBJ2-7 to the DNA end suggests the J call may be wrong. CDR1 is MGHRA, CDR2 YSYEKL, per germline. The CDR3 has 13 amino acids. CDR3 region: CASSQVISYEQYF. DNA of the CDR3: TGCGCCAGCAGCCAAGTCATCTCCTACGAGCAGTACTTC.

This clone was seen once. The rearrangement links TRBV2 to TRBJ1-4; D remains ambiguous. Germline V lookup: CDR1 SNHLY, CDR2 FYNNEI. The CDR3 sequence is 17 residues long. Trimming shortened V by 4 bases and J by 4 bases, and 19 bases separated the two germline ends. CDR3 residues: CASSANLLRKDNEKLFF. The CDR3 DNA is TGTGCCAGCAGTGCCAATCTCCTGAGGAAGGATAATGAAAAACTGTTTTTT.

The V gene is TRBV14, the J gene TRBJ1-4; a possible D gene is TRBD1 (5 bases). Per germline, CDR1 SGHDN and CDR2 FVKESK. V lost 5 bases and J lost 11, with 18 bases in between. This CDR3 has 14 residues. This CDR3 reads CASSKAQGTAKLFF. The CDR3 bases are TGTGCCAGCAGCAAAGCCCAGGGAACGGCGAAACTGTTTTTT.